One sample yielded the 20 T cell receptor beta chains listed below, sequenced in a study of T cell changes during pregnancy in multiple sclerosis (dated by TCRdb to the late 2010s). Library preparation employed the immunoSEQ multiplex PCR assay. TCRdb mirrors the immuneACCESS table, restricted to in-frame sequences. Some clones are absent from its copies; in checked studies, under half trace to an unresolved V gene, and the reason for the others is unknown. The sample contains approximately 73,000 clones, approximately 94% of them found a single time. The ten most abundant clones make up approximately 0.2% of the sample. Sample: CD4+ T cells from peripheral blood mononuclear cells, taken before pregnancy. The source is a female donor with multiple sclerosis, enrolled in a pregnancy study.

The chain links TRBV6-4 to TRBJ2-2, with a weak D call TRBD1 (6 bases). The V end lost 4 bases, the J end lost 2 bases, and 8 bases lay between the germline ends. This CDR3 comprises 14 residues. Looked up from germline, CDR1 is MRHNA and CDR2 is SNTAGT. CDR3 protein: CASSAGVNTGELFF. The DNA for the CDR3 is TGTGCCAGCAGTGCAGGGGTAAACACCGGGGAGCTGTTTTTT.

The CDR3, as DNA: TGTGCCTGGACTCGGCGGGGGGGTAGAGGCTACACCTTC. Translating gives CAWTRRGGRGYTF. The V gene is TRBV30, the J gene TRBJ1-2, with D maybe TRBD1 (5 bases). The germline CDR1 and CDR2 sequences are GTSNPN and SVGIG (reference sequence). This CDR3 contains 13 residues. The V end was cut by 4 bases, the J end by 8 bases, with 17 bases between.

CDR3 region: CASSLVGYGYTF. DNA for the CDR3: TGTGCCAGCAGCTTAGTCGGGTATGGCTACACCTTC. V gene TRBV11-3 combines with J gene TRBJ1-2; D uncertain. Between the trimmed V and J ends, which lost 1 base and 5 bases, there was a span of 5 bases. The CDR3 runs 12 residues. Germline V CDR1 and CDR2: SGHNT, YENEEA.

The V call is TRBV30, the J call TRBJ1-1; D not resolved. Germline lookup yields CDR1 GTSNPN and CDR2 SVGIG (reference sequence). The CDR3 totals 16 residues. V was cut by 0 bases and J by 3 bases, with 17 bases left in between. CDR3 region: CAWSVELPQVDTEAFF. In DNA form, the CDR3 reads TGTGCCTGGAGTGTAGAGCTTCCGCAAGTGGACACTGAAGCTTTCTTT.

V usage is TRBV28 and J usage is TRBJ1-4; the D gene is possibly TRBD1 (5 bases). The CDR3 runs 15 residues. Germline V gives CDR1 MDHEN, CDR2 SYDVKM. Trimming left V 8 bases short and J 7 bases short, with 20 bases between. CDR3 nucleotides: TGTGCCAGCTTACCTGGGGCCGGGAGGATTGAAAAACTGTTTTTT. Its translation is CASLPGAGRIEKLFF.

The V and J genes are TRBV21-1 and TRBJ1-2. TRBV21-1 is reported as a pseudogene. The CDR3 contains 14 residues. DNA of the CDR3: TGTGCCAGGTGGCTGACCGGACTGACCTATGGCTACACCTTC. It encodes CARWLTGLTYGYTF.

The V call is TRBV27, the J call TRBJ2-7, with TRBD1 identical over 7 bases. Germline V lookup: CDR1 MNHEY, CDR2 SMNVEV (reference sequence). The CDR3 has 14 amino acids. V lost 6 bases, J lost 5 bases, and 10 bases stayed unmatched. CDR3 amino acids: CASSPGTVDNEQYF. The CDR3 region has the DNA TGTGCCAGCAGCCCCGGGACAGTCGACAACGAGCAGTACTTC.

This chain links TRBV6-6 with TRBJ2-1; a possible D gene is TRBD2 (6 bases). Looked up from germline, CDR1 is MNHNY and CDR2 is SVGAGI (reference sequence). CDR3 length equals 14 residues. Trimming removed 1 base from V and 5 bases from J, with 9 bases in between. The CDR3 sequence is CASSYLRDHNEQFF. DNA for the CDR3: TGTGCCAGCAGTTACTTGCGGGACCACAATGAGCAGTTCTTC.

This clone was seen a handful of times. This likely comes from a read error, as the CDR3 has no conserved phenylalanine or tryptophan at its end. Because the CDR3's place on the DNA is in doubt, the DNA is left out and the CDR3 is given as listed by TCRdb. This chain connects TRBV6-6 to TRBJ2-7; the DNA was not compared with TRBD2, the D call given in the table. The CDR3 length equals 12 residues, ends included. Germline loops: CDR1 MNHNY, CDR2 SVGAGI (reference sequence). This CDR3 reads CASSSLPGLVYL.

The chain combines TRBV6-1 with TRBJ2-2; no reliable D call. V lost 4 bases, J lost 2 bases, and 8 bases lay in between. Germline CDR1 MNHNS, CDR2 SASEGT. The CDR3 runs 14 residues. CDR3 amino acids: CASSVPINTGELFF. As DNA, the CDR3 is TGTGCCAGCAGTGTCCCAATTAACACCGGGGAGCTGTTTTTT.

The CDR3 coding sequence is TGTGCCAGCTCCCGCGAGACAGGATCCTACGAGCAGTACTTC. Amino acids: CASSRETGSYEQYF. J is TRBJ2-7 and V is TRBV18, with D possibly matching TRBD1 (6 bases). The CDR3 consists of 14 residues. Trimming stripped 6 bases from V and 1 base from J, with 13 bases between. Germline V gene lookup returns CDR1 KGHSH and CDR2 LQKENI.

Concerning this clone itself: The germline gene is not matched at one end of the junction; a read error may be the cause. The J gene is TRBJ1-2, the V gene TRBV6-5, with unresolved D. CDR1 and CDR2 (germline): MNHEY, SVGAGI. The CDR3 covers 13 residues. Written as DNA, the CDR3 is TGTGCCAGCCGTTATGGGAGGCTTAGCGGCTACACCTTC. This encodes CASRYGRLSGYTF.

J is TRBJ2-5 and V is TRBV2; D is possibly TRBD1 (5 bases). The CDR3 extends over 14 amino acids. V lost 6 bases to trimming and J lost 1 base, with 12 bases between them. Germline loops: CDR1 SNHLY, CDR2 FYNNEI. CDR3 sequence (DNA): TGTGCCAGCAGCCGGAGCGACAGCCAAGAGACCCAGTACTTC. Protein product: CASSRSDSQETQYF.

The chain couples TRBV9 to TRBJ2-6, with D tentatively TRBD1 (6 bases). The CDR3 has 15 amino acids. Looked up from germline, CDR1 is SGDLS and CDR2 is YYNGEE. V was pared by 4 bases and J by 2 bases, with 10 bases between. For the CDR3, the DNA is TGTGCCAGCAGCACACAGGGTACTGGGGCCAACGTCCTGACTTTC. It yields the protein CASSTQGTGANVLTF. The full variable domain, its missing parts supplied by reference TRBV9 and TRBJ2-6, is DSGVTQTPKHLITATGQRVTLRCSPRSGDLSVYWYQQSLDQGLQFLIQYYNGEERAKGNILERFSAQQFPDLHSELNLSSLELGDSALYFCASSTQGTGANVLTFGAGSRLTVL.

This chain connects TRBV6-6 to TRBJ1-2, with D perhaps matching TRBD1 (6 bases). The CDR3 runs to 13 residues. Germline CDR1 MNHNY, CDR2 SVGAGI (reference sequence). V lost 5 bases and J 4 bases, leaving 11 bases between the germline ends. CDR3 in amino acids: CASSPQGTYGYTF. The CDR3 nucleotides read TGTGCCAGCAGTCCTCAGGGGACCTATGGCTACACCTTC.

This chain connects TRBV21-1 to TRBJ2-7; the tabulated D call, TRBD1, remains unverified against the DNA. TRBV21-1 corresponds to a pseudogene. This CDR3 contains 15 residues. The DNA for the CDR3 is TGTGCCAGCAGCAAAGGGGGACAGGGGGACTACGAGCAGTACTTC. Protein product: CASSKGGQGDYEQYF.

This clone has only one observation. V and J are TRBV7-9 and TRBJ2-7, with 10 positions matching TRBD1. The CDR3 loop spans 16 amino acids. The junction had 4 bases not matched to a gene; V was cut back by 0 bases and J by 2 bases. The germline gives CDR1 SEHNR, CDR2 FQNEAQ (reference sequence). The CDR3 protein is CASSLALGQGTYEQYF. The CDR3 nucleotides are TGTGCCAGCAGCTTAGCGCTGGGACAGGGGACCTACGAGCAGTACTTC.

V is TRBV5-4 and J is TRBJ1-1, with 7 bases identical to TRBD1. V lost 0 bases, J lost 5 bases, and 7 bases stayed unmatched. Per germline, CDR1 SGHNT and CDR2 YYREEE (reference sequence). This CDR3 contains 15 residues. The CDR3 loop is CASSLDGFRGTEAFF. The CDR3 region has the DNA TGTGCCAGCAGCTTGGACGGGTTCAGGGGGACTGAAGCTTTCTTT.

The chain has TRBV4-2 and TRBJ1-2; possibly TRBD1 for D (6 bases). V lost 0 bases and J lost 5, with 16 bases in between. The germline V gene has CDR1 LGHNA and CDR2 YNFKEQ. CDR3 length: 16 residues. The CDR3 region is CASSQERTAQNYGYTF. The CDR3 DNA sequence: TGTGCCAGCAGCCAAGAACGGACAGCCCAGAATTATGGCTACACCTTC.

The chain joins TRBV2 to TRBJ2-6, with D perhaps matching TRBD1 (6 bases). The CDR3 has 16 residues. The germline V gene has CDR1 SNHLY and CDR2 FYNNEI. Trimming removed 7 bases at V and 0 bases at J, with 13 bases between. CDR3 nucleotides: TGTGCCAGCACCCGGGACACCCTCTCTGGGGCCAACGTCCTGACTTTC. As protein: CASTRDTLSGANVLTF.